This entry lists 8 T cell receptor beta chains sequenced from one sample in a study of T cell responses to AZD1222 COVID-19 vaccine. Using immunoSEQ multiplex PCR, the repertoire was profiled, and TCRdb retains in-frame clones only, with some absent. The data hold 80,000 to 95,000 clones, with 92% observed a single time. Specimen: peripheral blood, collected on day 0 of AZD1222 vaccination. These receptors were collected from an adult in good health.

CDR3 sequence reads: CASSYSGGPEAFF. The CDR3, as DNA: TGTGCCAGCAGTTACTCGGGGGGACCTGAAGCTTTCTTT. V and J are TRBV6-2 or TRBV6-3 and TRBJ1-1; tentatively, D is TRBD1 (5 bases). Trimming left V 0 bases short and J 6 bases short, with 8 bases between. CDR3 length: 13 amino acids. Per the germline V gene, CDR1 is MNHEY and CDR2 is SVGEGT.

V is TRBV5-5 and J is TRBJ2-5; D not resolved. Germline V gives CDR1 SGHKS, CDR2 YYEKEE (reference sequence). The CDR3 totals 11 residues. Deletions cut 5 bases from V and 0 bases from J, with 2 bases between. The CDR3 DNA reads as TGTGCCAGCAGGGACCAAGAGACCCAGTACTTC. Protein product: CASRDQETQYF.

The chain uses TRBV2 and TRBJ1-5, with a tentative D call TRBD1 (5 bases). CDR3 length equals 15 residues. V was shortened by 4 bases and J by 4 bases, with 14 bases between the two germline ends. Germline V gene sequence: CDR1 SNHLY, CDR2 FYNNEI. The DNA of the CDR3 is TGTGCCAGCAGTGTACAGGCCCAACCGAATCAGCCCCAGCATTTT. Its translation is CASSVQAQPNQPQHF.

CDR3 sequence reads: CASSSNRQKQFF. CDR3 DNA sequence: TGTGCCAGCAGCTCCAACCGACAGAAGCAGTTCTTC. This rearrangement joins TRBV5-6 to TRBJ2-1, with D tentatively TRBD1 (5 bases). The germline gives CDR1 SGHDT, CDR2 YYEEEE. The V gene lost 3 bases and the J gene lost 11 bases, with 12 bases spanning the gap. The CDR3 contains 12 residues.

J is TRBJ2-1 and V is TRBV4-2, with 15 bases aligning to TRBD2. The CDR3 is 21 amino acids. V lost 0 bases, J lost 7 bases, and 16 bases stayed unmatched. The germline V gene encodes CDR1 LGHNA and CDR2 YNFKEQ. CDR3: CASSQDPQRTSGRAKGNEQFF. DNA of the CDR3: TGTGCCAGCAGCCAAGATCCCCAGAGGACTAGCGGGAGGGCCAAAGGGAATGAGCAGTTCTTC.

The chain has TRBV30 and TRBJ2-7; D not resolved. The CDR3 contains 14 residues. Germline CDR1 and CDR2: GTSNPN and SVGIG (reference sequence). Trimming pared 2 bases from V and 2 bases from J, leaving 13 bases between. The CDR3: CAWSSLNAPYEQYF. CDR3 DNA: TGTGCCTGGAGTTCCCTCAACGCGCCCTACGAGCAGTACTTC.

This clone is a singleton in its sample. The CDR3 spells CASRPNRESGYGYTF. In DNA, the CDR3 is TGTGCCAGCAGACCTAACAGGGAGAGTGGCTATGGCTACACCTTC. V is TRBV6-5 and J is TRBJ1-2, with TRBD1 as a possible D gene (6 bases). V lost 6 bases to trimming and J lost 4 bases, with 18 bases between them. The CDR3 runs 15 residues. CDR1 and CDR2 from the germline V gene are MNHEY and SVGAGI.

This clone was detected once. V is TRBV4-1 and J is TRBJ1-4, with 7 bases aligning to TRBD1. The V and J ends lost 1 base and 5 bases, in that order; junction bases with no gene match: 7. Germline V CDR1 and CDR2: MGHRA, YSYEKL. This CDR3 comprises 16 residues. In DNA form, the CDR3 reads TGCGCCAGCAGCCAAGCGGGAGGGGGCGAGAATGAAAAACTGTTTTTT. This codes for CASSQAGGGENEKLFF.